This entry is about one T cell receptor (beta chain). Antigen specificity is unknown. One end of the junction varies from germline; a read error may be responsible. This sample stems from a study of response to subunit inactivated influenza vaccine. Findings of the study overall: Researchers suggested that each seasonal influenza vaccination recruits few new T cells.

The germline V gene encodes CDR1 SNHLY and CDR2 FYNNEI. The CDR3 is 13 residues long. TCRdb reprocessed the RT-PCR reads via MiXCR and lists one record per CDR3 protein. The table lists about 190,000 distinct CDR3 sequences, around an eighth of them singletons. The receptor's source is a man aged 45-60 years who received an inactivated influenza vaccine. The sequencing used CD8+ T cells sorted from PBMCs, collected 5 to 6 days after vaccination. The V and J genes are TRBV2 and TRBJ2-7; D gene ambiguous. CDR3 sequence reads: CASREGPLYEQYF. In DNA form, the CDR3 reads TGTGCCAGCAGAGAAGGACCGCTTTACGAGCAGTACTTC.